A single sample gave rise to the 31 T cell receptor beta chains below, sequenced in a study of memory CD4+ T cells and cytomegalovirus serostatus. Clones were sequenced by immunoSEQ multiplex PCR, and TCRdb holds only the in-frame ones, with some missing. The profile shows under 70,000 clones, around 80% of them singletons. Single viable CD3+CD4+CD8-CD45RO+ cells were sorted as the memory CD4+ T cells. Material: memory CD4+ T cells from blood. The origin of the receptors is an adult in good health and CMV-seronegative.

The genes are TRBV5-1 and TRBJ2-7; D uncertain. Germline-derived CDR1 and CDR2 are SGHRS and YFSETQ. This CDR3 has 15 amino acids. V lost 4 bases and J 0 bases, leaving 14 bases between the germline ends. The CDR3 DNA is TGCGCCAGCAGCCCCCCCCCGGGCACCTCCTACGAGCAGTACTTC. Translating it yields CASSPPPGTSYEQYF. Full variable domain (outside the CDR3, taken from reference TRBV5-1 and TRBJ2-7): KAGVTQTPRYLIKTRGQQVTLSCSPISGHRSVSWYQQTPGQGLQFLFEYFSETQRNKGNFPGRFSGRQFSNSRSEMNVSTLELGDSALYLCASSPPPGTSYEQYFGPGTRLTVT.

The chain carries TRBV27 and TRBJ1-4, with D unresolved. This CDR3 is 11 amino acids long. Between the trimmed V and J ends, which lost 6 bases and 5 bases, there was a span of 4 bases. Germline-derived CDR1 and CDR2 are MNHEY and SMNVEV (reference sequence). The CDR3 region is CASRSNEKLFF. The CDR3 nucleotides are TGTGCCAGCAGGTCGAATGAAAAACTGTTTTTT.

This clone was detected once. V and J are TRBV7-2 and TRBJ2-7; 11 bases fit TRBD2. CDR1 is SGHTA, CDR2 FQGNSA, per germline. The CDR3 is 17 residues long. With 1 base clipped from V and 2 bases from J, the junction kept 7 bases outside the gene matches. This chain's CDR3 is CASSLDRTSGFPYEQYF. The CDR3 DNA follows: TGTGCCAGCAGCTTAGACAGGACTAGCGGGTTTCCCTACGAGCAGTACTTC.

This chain uses TRBV6-5 with TRBJ2-7; 10 bases match TRBD1. Trimming removed 4 bases from V and 3 bases from J; junction bases left unmatched: 3. Per germline, CDR1 MNHEY and CDR2 SVGAGI. The CDR3 is 14 residues long. The CDR3 sequence: CASSSGQGNYEQYF. CDR3 DNA sequence: TGTGCCAGCAGTTCGGGACAGGGGAACTACGAGCAGTACTTC.

The gene calls are TRBV14 and TRBJ1-1; perhaps TRBD1 as D (5 bases). This CDR3 is built from 13 residues. Germline values: CDR1 SGHDN, CDR2 FVKESK. V gave up 0 bases and J gave up 14 bases, with 16 bases separating them. The CDR3 DNA sequence: TGTGCCAGCAGCCAAGAGAGTTGGGGCGCCGGGTTCTTT. This translates into CASSQESWGAGFF.

The chain is built from TRBV29-1 and TRBJ1-2; maybe TRBD1 (6 bases). Between the trimmed V and J ends, which lost 3 bases and 4 bases, there was a span of 18 bases. CDR1 and CDR2 (germline): SQVTM, ANQGSEA. The CDR3 totals 15 residues. CDR3 coding DNA: TGCAGCGTTGACCCCTCCGGGGGGCAGGGCTATGGCTACACCTTC. Amino acids: CSVDPSGGQGYGYTF. Full variable domain (outside the CDR3, taken from reference TRBV29-1 and TRBJ1-2): SAVISQKPSRDICQRGTSLTIQCQVDSQVTMMFWYRQQPGQSLTLIATANQGSEATYESGFVIDKFPISRPNLTFSTLTVSNMSPEDSSIYLCSVDPSGGQGYGYTFGSGTRLTVV.

This chain joins TRBV28 and TRBJ2-1, with TRBD1 matching 7 bases. Germline assignment: CDR1 MDHEN and CDR2 SYDVKM. The CDR3 extends over 14 amino acids. J gave up 6 bases and V 2 bases, and 4 bases lay outside the gene matches. In nucleotides, the CDR3 is TGTGCCAGCAGTTTACATGCAGGGGGCAATGAGCAGTTCTTC. Protein sequence: CASSLHAGGNEQFF. The full variable domain, rest sourced from reference TRBV28 and TRBJ2-1, is DVKVTQSSRYLVKRTGEKVFLECVQDMDHENMFWYRQDPGLGLRLIYFSYDVKMKEKGDIPEGYSVSREKKERFSLILESASTNQTSMYLCASSLHAGGNEQFFGPGTRLTVL.

As DNA, the CDR3 is TGTGCCAGCAGTTTTATCAGATGGACAGAGCAGAACACTGAAGCTTTCTTT. This translates into CASSFIRWTEQNTEAFF. This chain joins TRBV27 and TRBJ1-1; D may be TRBD1 (6 bases). Looked up from germline, CDR1 is MNHEY and CDR2 is SMNVEV (reference sequence). V lost 3 bases to trimming and J lost 1 base, with 18 bases between them. The CDR3 is 17 amino acids.

This chain connects TRBV29-1 to TRBJ2-2, with D hard to call. V was shortened by 6 bases and J by 4 bases, with 9 bases between the two germline ends. CDR1 is SQVTM, CDR2 ANQGSEA, per germline. CDR3 length: 12 residues. Written as DNA, the CDR3 is TGCAGCGTCGCAGTTACCACCGGGGAGCTGTTTTTT. This encodes CSVAVTTGELFF.

The V and J genes are TRBV11-2 and TRBJ2-1; D gene uncertain. There are 12 residues in the CDR3. V dropped 0 bases and J dropped 10 bases, with 7 bases sitting between them. Germline loops: CDR1 SGHAT, CDR2 FQNNGV. The CDR3, as DNA: TGTGCCAGCAGCTTAGAGATCGGCGAGCAGTTCTTC. It encodes CASSLEIGEQFF.

This clone was counted only a few times. This rearrangement joins TRBV18 to TRBJ1-1; 7 bases align to TRBD1. Germline V CDR1 and CDR2: KGHSH, LQKENI. The CDR3 is made up of 15 amino acids. V lost 3 bases to trimming and J lost 0 bases; unmatched junction nucleotides: 4. In nucleotides, the CDR3 is TGTGCCAGCTCACCCGCCGGGACAGTGAACACTGAAGCTTTCTTT. It codes for CASSPAGTVNTEAFF. Together with reference TRBV18 and TRBJ1-1, the CDR3 gives the full variable domain: NAGVMQNPRHLVRRRGQEARLRCSPMKGHSHVYWYRQLPEEGLKFMVYLQKENIIDESGMPKERFSAEFPKEGPSILRIQQVVRGDSAAYFCASSPAGTVNTEAFFGQGTRLTVV.

The V gene is TRBV28, the J gene TRBJ1-2; 8 bases fit TRBD1. CDR1 and CDR2 from the germline V gene are MDHEN and SYDVKM. The CDR3 length is 15 residues. The ends lost 6 bases at V and 6 bases at J; junction bases unmatched: 12. The CDR3 region is CASRGTGTRGDGYTF. DNA for the CDR3: TGTGCCAGCAGGGGGACAGGAACAAGAGGCGATGGCTACACCTTC.

This chain links TRBV7-2 with TRBJ2-7, with 12 nucleotides matching TRBD2. Looked up from germline, CDR1 is SGHTA and CDR2 is FQGNSA. J was trimmed by 3 bases and V by 5 bases; bases with no gene match: 2. The CDR3 covers 14 residues. The CDR3 DNA follows: TGTGCCAGCAGCCTGACTAGCGGGGGCTACGAGCAGTACTTC. It specifies CASSLTSGGYEQYF. Full variable domain (outside the CDR3, taken from reference TRBV7-2 and TRBJ2-7): GAGVSQSPSNKVTEKGKDVELRCDPISGHTALYWYRQSLGQGLEFLIYFQGNSAPDKSGLPSDRFSAERTGGSVSTLTIQRTQQEDSAVYLCASSLTSGGYEQYFGPGTRLTVT.

This chain joins TRBV10-3 and TRBJ2-1; 10 positions agree with TRBD1. The germline V gene encodes CDR1 ENHRY and CDR2 SYGVKD. Trimming at V came to 6 bases and at J to 15 bases, leaving 8 bases not matched to a gene. The CDR3 loop spans 12 amino acids. CDR3 coding DNA: TGTGCCATCAGCTCGGGACAGGGGAACCCGTTCTTC. Translation gives CAISSGQGNPFF.

This clone has more than one count but fewer than ten. The chain has TRBV19 and TRBJ2-7; TRBD1 agrees at 10 bases. CDR1 LNHDA and CDR2 SQIVND come from the germline V gene (reference sequence). This CDR3 region has 14 residues. V gave up 5 bases and J gave up 5 bases; unmatched junction bases: 6. The CDR3 DNA follows: TGTGCCAGTAGTCCAGACAGGGGGCGGAACGAGCAGTACTTC. It codes for CASSPDRGRNEQYF.

The chain combines TRBV4-1 with TRBJ2-7; 8 bases fit TRBD2. The V segment lost 0 bases and the J segment 2 bases; nucleotides outside the gene matches: 3. Looked up from germline, CDR1 is MGHRA and CDR2 is YSYEKL. This CDR3 is 15 amino acids long. The CDR3 region is CASSQELAAPYEQYF. As DNA, the CDR3 is TGCGCCAGCAGCCAAGAACTAGCGGCTCCCTACGAGCAGTACTTC.

The V and J genes are TRBV5-1 and TRBJ1-1; 9 nucleotides match TRBD1. This CDR3 is built from 13 residues. Looked up from germline, CDR1 is SGHRS and CDR2 is YFSETQ. With 3 bases clipped from V and 7 bases from J, the junction kept 4 bases outside the gene matches. The CDR3 loop reads CASSWTGDFEAFF. Written as DNA, the CDR3 is TGCGCCAGCAGCTGGACAGGGGACTTTGAAGCTTTCTTT.

The chain couples TRBV18 to TRBJ2-3; 7 bases agree with TRBD2. After removal of 10 bases from V and 5 bases from J, the junction contained 15 bases not matched to a gene. The CDR3 has 15 residues. Per germline, CDR1 KGHSH and CDR2 LQKENI. The CDR3 loop reads CATLLNPTSRDTQYF. The CDR3 nucleotides read TGTGCCACCTTATTAAACCCGACTAGCCGAGATACGCAGTATTTT.

The chain employs TRBV7-8 and TRBJ2-7, with D unclear. V was clipped by 6 bases and J by 2 bases, with 11 bases between them. From germline, CDR1 is SGHVS and CDR2 FQNEAQ. The CDR3 spans 13 residues. The CDR3 coding sequence is TGTGCCAGCAGGGGTAACGGTCCCTACGAGCAGTACTTC. This encodes CASRGNGPYEQYF.

This chain joins TRBV29-1 and TRBJ2-2; TRBD1 aligns across 10 bases. Unmatched junction bases numbered 11, after V lost 6 bases and J lost 7 bases. CDR3 length: 15 amino acids. From germline, CDR1 is SQVTM and CDR2 ANQGSEA. The DNA for the CDR3 is TGCAGCGTAAAAGCGGGACAGGGGTCGTTCGGGGAGCTGTTTTTT. Residues: CSVKAGQGSFGELFF.

The V and J genes are TRBV5-8 and TRBJ1-1; the D is unclear. V lost 2 bases and J 1 base, leaving 6 bases between the germline ends. Germline CDR1 reads SGHTS; CDR2 reads YDEGEE. This CDR3 is 13 amino acids long. This CDR3 reads CASSFLENTEAFF. Written as DNA, the CDR3 is TGTGCCAGCAGCTTTCTGGAGAACACTGAAGCTTTCTTT. Full variable domain (missing parts from reference TRBV5-8 and TRBJ1-1): EAGVTQSPTHLIKTRGQQATLRCSPISGHTSVYWYQQALGLGLQFLLWYDEGEERNRGNFPPRFSGRQFPNYSSELNVNALELEDSALYLCASSFLENTEAFFGQGTRLTVV.

This rearrangement joins TRBV19 to TRBJ1-1; 7 positions match TRBD1. The V segment lost 0 bases and the J segment 5 bases; nucleotides outside the gene matches: 6. Germline CDR1 is LNHDA and CDR2 is SQIVND (reference sequence). There are 15 residues in the CDR3. The CDR3 nucleotides read TGTGCCAGTAGTATAGATGGCAGGGGGAGTACTGAAGCTTTCTTT. This encodes CASSIDGRGSTEAFF.

The chain uses TRBV27 and TRBJ1-5, with D perhaps TRBD1 (5 bases). The V end lost 4 bases, the J end lost 5 bases, and 24 bases lay between the germline ends. Germline CDR1 and CDR2: MNHEY and SMNVEV (reference sequence). The CDR3 has 18 residues. The DNA for the CDR3 is TGTGCCAGCAGTTCAATTGCCTCAGGATGGGGGGACGATCAGCCCCAGCATTTT. Translating gives CASSSIASGWGDDQPQHF.

The gene calls are TRBV6-1 and TRBJ1-5; D ambiguous. Trimming removed 0 bases at V and 7 bases at J, with 10 bases between. Per the germline V gene, CDR1 is MNHNS and CDR2 is SASEGT. The length of the CDR3 is 14 residues. The CDR3 reads CASSEAWVGQPQHF. The DNA of the CDR3 is TGTGCCAGCAGTGAAGCTTGGGTAGGACAGCCCCAGCATTTT.

The chain uses TRBV4-1 and TRBJ2-3, with TRBD2 identical over 15 bases. The CDR3 runs 20 residues. Germline V gene lookup returns CDR1 MGHRA and CDR2 YSYEKL. Trimming cost V 2 bases and J 0 bases; bases outside gene matches: 9. For the CDR3, the DNA is TGCGCCAGCAGCCAACTTGGACTAGCGGGAGGGTCCGGTAGCACAGATACGCAGTATTTT. It yields the protein CASSQLGLAGGSGSTDTQYF.

This clone was seen only a few times. This CDR3 is also generated by other DNA sequences in the sample. V usage is TRBV2 and J usage is TRBJ2-2; the D gene is possibly TRBD2 (6 bases). Germline assignment: CDR1 SNHLY and CDR2 FYNNEI. The CDR3 totals 16 residues. Deletions cut 5 bases from V and 4 bases from J, with 17 bases between. The CDR3 spells CASSPLWGVRTGELFF. DNA of the CDR3: TGTGCCAGCAGTCCCTTATGGGGGGTTCGCACCGGGGAGCTGTTTTTT.

This clone was seen only once. The V gene is TRBV2, the J gene TRBJ2-6; 9 positions match TRBD1. J gave up 1 base and V 6 bases, and 7 bases lay outside the gene matches. CDR3 length: 17 amino acids. CDR1 SNHLY and CDR2 FYNNEI come from the germline V gene. The CDR3 region is CASSMTGGRSGANVLTF. DNA of the CDR3: TGTGCCAGCAGCATGACAGGGGGTAGGTCTGGGGCCAACGTCCTGACTTTC.

The chain recombines TRBV11-3 with TRBJ1-1; D is unresolved. Per germline, CDR1 SGHNT and CDR2 YENEEA. This CDR3 has 16 residues. Deletions cut 4 bases from V and 3 bases from J, with 18 bases between. Here the CDR3 DNA reads TGTGCCAGCAGCTACAGACCGGGCGGGTGGGACACTGAAGCTTTCTTT. Amino acid sequence: CASSYRPGGWDTEAFF.

The V call is TRBV6-6, the J call TRBJ2-7, with TRBD2 matching 11 bases. The CDR3 runs 15 residues. The germline gives CDR1 MNHNY, CDR2 SVGAGI (reference sequence). Unmatched junction bases numbered 3, after V lost 5 bases and J lost 0 bases. CDR3 protein: CASSLTSGSSYEQYF. CDR3 DNA: TGTGCCAGCAGTCTCACTAGCGGGAGCTCCTACGAGCAGTACTTC.

The V and J genes are TRBV6-6 and TRBJ2-3; 7 bases are a match to TRBD1. The CDR3 runs 15 residues. Germline CDR1 is MNHNY and CDR2 is SVGAGI (reference sequence). J gave up 3 bases and V 2 bases, and 5 bases lay outside the gene matches. The CDR3, as DNA: TGTGCCAGCAGTTACCCTGGGACAGTGACAGATACGCAGTATTTT. It codes for CASSYPGTVTDTQYF.

V usage is TRBV19 and J usage is TRBJ1-4; D is uncertain. Germline V gene lookup returns CDR1 LNHDA and CDR2 SQIVND (reference sequence). The CDR3 runs to 14 residues. Between the trimmed V and J ends, which lost 4 bases and 11 bases, there was a span of 17 bases. The CDR3 spells CASSNMASTGKLFF. In DNA, the CDR3 is TGTGCCAGTAGTAATATGGCGAGCACTGGTAAACTGTTTTTT.